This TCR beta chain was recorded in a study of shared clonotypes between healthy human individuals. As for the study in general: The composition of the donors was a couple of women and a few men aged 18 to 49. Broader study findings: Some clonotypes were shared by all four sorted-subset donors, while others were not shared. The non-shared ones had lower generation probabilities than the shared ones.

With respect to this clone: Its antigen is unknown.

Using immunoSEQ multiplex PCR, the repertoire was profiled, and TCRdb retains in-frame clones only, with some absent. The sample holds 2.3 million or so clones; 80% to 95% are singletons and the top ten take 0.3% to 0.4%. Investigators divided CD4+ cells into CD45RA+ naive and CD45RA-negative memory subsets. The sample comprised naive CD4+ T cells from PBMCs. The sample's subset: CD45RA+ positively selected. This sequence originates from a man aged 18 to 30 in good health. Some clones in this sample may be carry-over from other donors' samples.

In nucleotides, the CDR3 is TGTGCCACCAACCTTGGACAGGCTAACTATGGCTACACCTTC. Protein product: CATNLGQANYGYTF. V is TRBV10-3 and J is TRBJ1-2, with TRBD1 matching 7 bases. CDR1 is ENHRY, CDR2 SYGVKD, per germline. The CDR3 runs to 14 residues. V shed 10 bases and J 0 bases; nucleotides not matched to a gene: 8.